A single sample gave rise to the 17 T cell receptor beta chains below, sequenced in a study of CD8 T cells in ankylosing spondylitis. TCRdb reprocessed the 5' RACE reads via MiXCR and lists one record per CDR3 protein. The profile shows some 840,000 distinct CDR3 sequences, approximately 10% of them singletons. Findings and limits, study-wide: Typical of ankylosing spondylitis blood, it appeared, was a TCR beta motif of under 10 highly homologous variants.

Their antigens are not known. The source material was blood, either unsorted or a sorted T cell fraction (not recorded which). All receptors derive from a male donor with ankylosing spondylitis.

The CDR3 DNA reads TGTGCCAGCAGCATCCTTTTGTCCACTGGGGAGCAGTACTTC. Amino acids: CASSILLSTGEQYF. This sequence joins TRBV6-2 or TRBV6-3 and TRBJ2-7; D uncertain. Germline assignment: CDR1 MNHEY and CDR2 SVGEGT. V was trimmed by 6 bases and J by 7 bases, leaving 19 bases between them. This CDR3 has 14 residues.

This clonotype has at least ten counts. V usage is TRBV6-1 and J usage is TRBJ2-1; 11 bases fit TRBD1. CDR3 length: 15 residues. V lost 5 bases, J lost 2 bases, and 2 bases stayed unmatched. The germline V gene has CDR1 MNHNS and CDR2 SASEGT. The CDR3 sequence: CASSRDRGAYNEQFF. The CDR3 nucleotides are TGTGCCAGCAGTAGGGACAGGGGGGCCTACAATGAGCAGTTCTTC.

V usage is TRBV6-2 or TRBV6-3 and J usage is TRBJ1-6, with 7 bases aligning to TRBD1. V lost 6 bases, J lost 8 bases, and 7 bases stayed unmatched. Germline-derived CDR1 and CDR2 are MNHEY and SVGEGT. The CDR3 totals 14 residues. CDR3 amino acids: CASREQGHDSPLHF. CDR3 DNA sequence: TGTGCCAGCAGAGAACAGGGGCACGATTCACCCCTCCACTTT.

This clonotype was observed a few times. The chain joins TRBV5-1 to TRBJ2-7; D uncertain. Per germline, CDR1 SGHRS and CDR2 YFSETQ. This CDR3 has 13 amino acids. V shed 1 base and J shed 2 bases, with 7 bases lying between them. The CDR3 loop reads CASSLSITYEQYF. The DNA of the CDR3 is TGCGCCAGCAGCTTGTCCATTACCTACGAGCAGTACTTC.

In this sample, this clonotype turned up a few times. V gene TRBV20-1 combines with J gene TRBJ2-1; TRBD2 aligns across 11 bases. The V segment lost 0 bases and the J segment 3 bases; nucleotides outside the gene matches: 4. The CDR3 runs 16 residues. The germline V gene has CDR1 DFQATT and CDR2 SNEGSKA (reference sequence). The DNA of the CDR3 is TGCAGTGCTAGAGATCCTAGCGGGGGGCGCTACAATGAGCAGTTCTTC. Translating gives CSARDPSGGRYNEQFF.

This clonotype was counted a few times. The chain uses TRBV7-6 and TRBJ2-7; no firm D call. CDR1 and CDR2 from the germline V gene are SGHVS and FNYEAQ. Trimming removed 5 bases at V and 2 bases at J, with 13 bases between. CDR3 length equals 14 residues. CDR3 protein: CASSPQLPTYEQYF. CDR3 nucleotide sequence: TGTGCCAGCAGCCCCCAATTACCTACCTACGAGCAGTACTTC. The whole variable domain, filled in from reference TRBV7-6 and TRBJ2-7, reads GAGVSQSPRYKVTKRGQDVALRCDPISGHVSLYWYRQALGQGPEFLTYFNYEAQQDKSGLPNDRFSAERPEGSISTLTIQRTEQRDSAMYRCASSPQLPTYEQYFGPGTRLTVT.

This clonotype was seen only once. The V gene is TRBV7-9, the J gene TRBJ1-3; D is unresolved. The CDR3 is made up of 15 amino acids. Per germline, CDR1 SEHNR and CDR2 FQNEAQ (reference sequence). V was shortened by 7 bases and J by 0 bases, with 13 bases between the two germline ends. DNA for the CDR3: TGTGCCAGCACCCCGGGCCAAAGCTCTGGAAACACCATATATTTT. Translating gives CASTPGQSSGNTIYF.

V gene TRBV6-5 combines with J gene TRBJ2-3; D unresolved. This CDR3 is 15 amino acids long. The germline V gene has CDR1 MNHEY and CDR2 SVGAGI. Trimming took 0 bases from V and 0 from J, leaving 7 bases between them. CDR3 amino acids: CASSYSYTSTDTQYF. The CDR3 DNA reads TGTGCCAGCAGTTACTCGTATACAAGCACAGATACGCAGTATTTT.

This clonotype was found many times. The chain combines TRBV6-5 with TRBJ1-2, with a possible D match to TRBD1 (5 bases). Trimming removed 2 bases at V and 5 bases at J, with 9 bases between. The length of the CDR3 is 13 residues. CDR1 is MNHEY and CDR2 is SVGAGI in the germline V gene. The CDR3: CASSYQGMYGYTF. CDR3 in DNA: TGTGCCAGCAGTTACCAGGGCATGTATGGCTACACCTTC.

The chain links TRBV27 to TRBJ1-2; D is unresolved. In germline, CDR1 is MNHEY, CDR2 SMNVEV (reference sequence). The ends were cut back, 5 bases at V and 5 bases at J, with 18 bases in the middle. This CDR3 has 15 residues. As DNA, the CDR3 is TGTGCCAGCAGTCCCCTAAACGGAGACCTATATGGCTACACCTTC. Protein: CASSPLNGDLYGYTF.

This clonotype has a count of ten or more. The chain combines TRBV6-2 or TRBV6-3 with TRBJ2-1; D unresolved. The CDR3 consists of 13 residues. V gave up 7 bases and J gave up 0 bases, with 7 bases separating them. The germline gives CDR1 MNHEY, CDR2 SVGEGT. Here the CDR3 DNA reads TGTGCCAGCACCAGGAGCTCCTACAATGAGCAGTTCTTC. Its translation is CASTRSSYNEQFF.

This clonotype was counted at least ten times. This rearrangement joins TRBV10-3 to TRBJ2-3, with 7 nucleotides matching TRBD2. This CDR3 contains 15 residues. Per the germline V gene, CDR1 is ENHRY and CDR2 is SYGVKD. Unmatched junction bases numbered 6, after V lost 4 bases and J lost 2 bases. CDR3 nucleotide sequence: TGTGCCATCAGTGGCGGGGAGGGAAACACAGATACGCAGTATTTT. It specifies CAISGGEGNTDTQYF.

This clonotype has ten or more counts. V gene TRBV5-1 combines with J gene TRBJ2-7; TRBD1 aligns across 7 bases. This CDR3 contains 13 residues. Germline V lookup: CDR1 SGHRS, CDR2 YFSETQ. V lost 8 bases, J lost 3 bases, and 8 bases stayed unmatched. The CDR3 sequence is CASSDRRLYEQYF. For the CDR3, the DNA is TGCGCCAGTTCGGACAGGAGACTCTACGAGCAGTACTTC.

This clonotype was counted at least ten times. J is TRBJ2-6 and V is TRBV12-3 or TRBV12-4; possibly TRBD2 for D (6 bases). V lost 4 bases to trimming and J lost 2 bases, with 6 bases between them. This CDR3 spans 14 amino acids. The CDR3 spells CASSSGAGANVLTF. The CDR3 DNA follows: TGTGCCAGCAGTTCGGGAGCTGGGGCCAACGTCCTGACTTTC.

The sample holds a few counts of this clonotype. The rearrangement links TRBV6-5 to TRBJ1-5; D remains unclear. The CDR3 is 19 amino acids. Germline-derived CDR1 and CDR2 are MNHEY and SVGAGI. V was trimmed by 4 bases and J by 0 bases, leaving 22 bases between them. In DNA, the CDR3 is TGTGCCAGCAGTTCCCACGACCCGACCATGCTATATAGCAATCAGCCCCAGCATTTT. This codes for CASSSHDPTMLYSNQPQHF.

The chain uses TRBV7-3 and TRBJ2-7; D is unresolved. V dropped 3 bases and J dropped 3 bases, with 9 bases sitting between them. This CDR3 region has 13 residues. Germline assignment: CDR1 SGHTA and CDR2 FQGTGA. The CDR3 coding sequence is TGTGCCAGCAGCTTGGACGGCCACTACGAGCAGTACTTC. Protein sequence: CASSLDGHYEQYF. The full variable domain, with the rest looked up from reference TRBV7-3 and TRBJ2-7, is GAGVSQTPSNKVTEKGKYVELRCDPISGHTALYWYRQSLGQGPEFLIYFQGTGAADDSGLPNDRFFAVRPEGSVSTLKIQRTERGDSAVYLCASSLDGHYEQYFGPGTRLTVT.

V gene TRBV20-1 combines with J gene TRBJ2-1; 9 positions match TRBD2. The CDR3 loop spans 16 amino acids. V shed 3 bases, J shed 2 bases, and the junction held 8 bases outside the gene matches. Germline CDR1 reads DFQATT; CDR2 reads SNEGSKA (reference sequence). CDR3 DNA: TGCAGTGCTAGGAAGACTAGCGGAGAAGCCTACAATGAGCAGTTCTTC. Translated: CSARKTSGEAYNEQFF.